Below, one T cell receptor (beta chain) is given with its context. These data originate in a study of blood T cell repertoires in COVID-19. Study as a whole: PBMCs, B-cell-depleted T cells, or T cells were the source of the cDNA or gDNA that made up the material.

The V end was cut by 3 bases, the J end by 5 bases, with 16 bases between. CDR1 and CDR2 from the germline V gene are LNHDA and SQIVND (reference sequence). The CDR3 contains 15 residues. Original processing methods: From reference gene primer amplification, estimates of nucleated cell counts were derived. TCRdb keeps only in-frame clones here, not all; method: immunoSEQ multiplex PCR. For V, J and clone size, that table is used; D and trimming come from the DNA. Here the sample spans some 410,000 clones, around 87% being singletons. The participants were between roughly 18 and 100 years old and came from under 25 US areas.

The gene calls are TRBV19 and TRBJ1-1; D possibly corresponds to TRBD1 (6 bases). The specimen sequenced was PBMCs or T cells enriched from blood (not recorded which). The receptor was isolated from a woman aged 30 to 39 with acute COVID-19. CDR3 region: CASSIYTGLPTEAFF. CDR3 coding DNA: TGTGCCAGTAGTATCTACACAGGGCTCCCTACTGAAGCTTTCTTT.